A selection of T cell receptor beta chains follows, all from one sample in a study of CD8 T cells in ankylosing spondylitis. TCRdb redid the calling of the 5' RACE reads with MiXCR, one entry per CDR3 protein. The sample lists some 200,000 distinct CDR3 sequences, over 10% occurring once. The sample consisted of blood, either unsorted or a sorted T cell fraction (not recorded which). The receptors stem from a male donor with ankylosing spondylitis or in good health (not recorded which). Each CDR3 is given with its conserved first and last residue. The order of the fields is CDR3 length, V gene, D gene, clone size, J gene, CDR3 protein, CDR3 DNA. D genes are given only for firm matches. The listing skips clone size in some rows; elsewhere it reads once, few, many or a size class.

13	TRBV4-2	.	.	TRBJ1-1	CAISPGLGTEAFF	TGTGCCATCAGCCCCGGGCTCGGCACTGAAGCTTTCTTT
15	TRBV20-1	TRBD1	.	TRBJ2-3	CSAPLETGGTDTQYF	TGCAGTGCCCCGCTCGAGACAGGGGGGACAGATACGCAGTATTTT
16	TRBV20-1	.	few	TRBJ2-1	CSARDFGGLTLNEQFF	TGCAGTGCTAGAGATTTTGGGGGGCTTACCTTAAATGAGCAGTTCTTC
15	TRBV4-1	.	.	TRBJ2-7	CASSQWRGADYEQYF	TGCGCCAGCAGCCAATGGAGGGGGGCCGACTACGAGCAGTACTTC
15	TRBV6-5	TRBD2	many	TRBJ2-3	CASSSRLAGTDTQYF	TGTGCCAGCAGTTCAAGACTAGCGGGCACAGATACGCAGTATTTT
15	TRBV12-3/TRBV12-4	.	many	TRBJ2-3	CASSPEWGGTDTQYF	TGTGCCAGCAGTCCCGAGTGGGGCGGCACAGATACGCAGTATTTT
14	TRBV27	.	few	TRBJ1-1	CASSLGFMNTEAFF	TGTGCCAGCAGTTTAGGGTTCATGAACACTGAAGCTTTCTTT
14	TRBV5-6	TRBD2	many	TRBJ2-1	CASSGLAGYNEQFF	TGTGCCAGCAGCGGACTAGCGGGCTACAATGAGCAGTTCTTC
20	TRBV5-4	.	few	TRBJ2-3	CASSLGWRGHSSRTSDTQYF	TGTGCCAGCAGCTTGGGTTGGAGGGGGCACTCCTCAAGAACGTCGGATACGCAGTATTTT
15	TRBV19	.	.	TRBJ1-1	CASSVRGNSNTEAFF	TGTGCCAGTAGTGTACGAGGGAACTCGAACACAGAAGCTTTCTTT
15	TRBV7-9	.	few	TRBJ2-5	CASSSETGREETQYF	TGTGCCAGCAGCTCCGAGACAGGGAGGGAAGAGACCCAGTACTTC
15	TRBV11-3	TRBD1	few	TRBJ2-2	CASSSRDRATGELFF	TGTGCCAGCAGCTCCCGGGACAGGGCCACCGGGGAGCTGTTTTTT
13	TRBV11-2	.	.	TRBJ1-1	CASKGVLNTEAFF	TGTGCCAGCAAGGGTGTCCTGAACACTGAAGCTTTCTTT
15	TRBV29-1	TRBD2	few	TRBJ2-7	CSVEVLGAGTYEQYF	TGCAGCGTTGAAGTGTTGGGAGCGGGAACGTACGAGCAGTACTTC
13	TRBV7-9	TRBD2	.	TRBJ2-7	CASSSGGAWEQYF	TGTGCCAGCTCCTCGGGGGGGGCTTGGGAGCAGTACTTC
15	TRBV4-2	.	few	TRBJ1-6	CASSQDLGLNSPLHF	TGTGCCAGCAGCCAAGATCTTGGGCTTAATTCACCCCTCCACTTT
12	TRBV9	TRBD1	.	TRBJ2-7	CASSVGTGEQYF	TGTGCCAGCAGCGTAGGGACAGGCGAGCAGTACTTC
13	TRBV30	.	.	TRBJ1-4	CAWSVMGNEKLFF	TGTGCCTGGAGTGTAATGGGTAATGAAAAACTGTTTTTT
15	TRBV29-1	.	many	TRBJ2-3	CSVSGAFESTDTQYF	TGCAGCGTTTCCGGGGCTTTCGAGAGCACAGATACGCAGTATTTT
14	TRBV4-1	TRBD2	.	TRBJ2-7	CASGERDLAYEQYF	TGCGCCAGCGGTGAGCGGGACCTTGCCTACGAGCAGTACTTC
18	TRBV10-3	TRBD2	many	TRBJ2-5	CAISRGTSGSGTQETQYF	TGTGCCATCAGTCGCGGGACTAGCGGGAGCGGGACGCAAGAGACCCAGTACTTC
12	TRBV6-6	.	few	TRBJ1-1	CASSYGATEAFF	TGTGCCAGCAGTTACGGGGCCACTGAAGCTTTCTTT
15	TRBV10-3	TRBD2	few	TRBJ2-7	CAISDQRDTPYEQYF	TGTGCCATCAGTGATCAGCGGGATACCCCTTACGAGCAGTACTTC
15	TRBV4-1	TRBD2	.	TRBJ2-3	CASSQGLAATDTQYF	TGCGCCAGCAGCCAAGGACTAGCGGCTACAGATACGCAGTATTTT
15	TRBV5-1	.	many	TRBJ1-1	CASSPRQVLNTEAFF	TGCGCCAGCAGCCCGAGACAGGTTCTGAACACTGAAGCTTTCTTT
13	TRBV29-1	.	few	TRBJ2-7	CSAFGSGSHEQYF	TGCAGCGCCTTCGGATCGGGAAGCCACGAGCAGTACTTC
16	TRBV12-3/TRBV12-4	TRBD2	few	TRBJ2-3	CASSHTSGGAFDTQYF	TGTGCCAGCAGTCATACTAGCGGGGGGGCCTTTGATACGCAGTATTTT
13	TRBV19	.	.	TRBJ2-7	CASSPGHPGEQYF	TGTGCCAGTAGTCCGGGCCACCCTGGCGAGCAGTACTTC
15	TRBV11-2	.	.	TRBJ2-7	CASTPTGTPFYEQYF	TGTGCCAGCACCCCAACTGGGACTCCATTCTACGAGCAGTACTTC
15	TRBV9	.	.	TRBJ2-7	CASSPRDKPTLEQYF	TGTGCCAGCAGCCCCCGGGACAAACCAACCTTAGAGCAGTACTTC
15	TRBV4-1	.	many	TRBJ1-3	CASSQERSSGNTIYF	TGCGCCAGCAGCCAAGAACGGAGCTCTGGAAACACCATATATTTT
14	TRBV18	.	.	TRBJ2-7	CASSRGGGMGEQYF	TGTGCCAGCTCACGCGGAGGGGGCATGGGCGAGCAGTACTTC
18	TRBV23-1	TRBD2	.	TRBJ2-7	CASSRVTGTSGSVDEQYF	TGCGCCAGCAGTCGGGTTACCGGGACTAGCGGGAGTGTCGACGAGCAGTACTTC
19	TRBV15	.	.	TRBJ2-2	CATSRDPLYREVNTGELFF	TGTGCCACCAGCAGAGACCCCCTGTACAGGGAGGTCAACACCGGGGAGCTGTTTTTT
14	TRBV7-9	.	few	TRBJ2-2	CASSSSPGTGELFF	TGTGCCAGCAGCTCCTCCCCGGGCACCGGGGAGCTGTTTTTT
15	TRBV2	TRBD2	.	TRBJ2-7	CASRETSGIMNEQYF	TGTGCCAGCAGGGAGACTAGCGGGATAATGAACGAGCAGTACTTC
24	TRBV14	.	.	TRBJ2-5	CASSQVPDGTKGGAPTSYQETQYF	TGTGCCAGCAGCCAAGTACCAGATGGAACTAAGGGGGGGGCCCCCACCTCGTACCAAGAGACCCAGTACTTC
16	TRBV27	TRBD2	.	TRBJ2-7	CASSLGTSGAIYEQYF	TGTGCCAGCAGTCTCGGGACTAGCGGGGCGATCTACGAGCAGTACTTC
15	TRBV6-1	TRBD2	many	TRBJ2-7	CASSQYPGLGYEQYF	TGTGCCAGCAGTCAATACCCGGGACTAGGCTACGAGCAGTACTTC
14	TRBV30	TRBD2	.	TRBJ2-7	CAWTGTSGSYEQYF	TGTGCCTGGACGGGTACTAGCGGGAGCTACGAGCAGTACTTC
15	TRBV3-1	.	.	TRBJ1-4	CASTQERTTNEKLFF	TGTGCCAGCACCCAAGAAAGGACAACTAATGAAAAACTGTTTTTT
15	TRBV27	TRBD2	.	TRBJ2-7	CASSSGTSGRAPRYF	TGTGCCAGCAGTTCGGGGACTAGCGGGAGGGCCCCCCGGTACTTC
16	TRBV12-3/TRBV12-4	TRBD1	few	TRBJ2-7	CASSYVQGQDVSEQYF	TGTGCCAGCAGTTACGTACAGGGACAGGACGTCAGCGAGCAGTACTTC
14	TRBV6-5	TRBD1	.	TRBJ2-7	CASSYQRQGYEQYF	TGTGCCAGCAGTTACCAGAGACAGGGCTACGAGCAGTACTTC
14	TRBV4-1	.	.	TRBJ2-2	CASSRTDNTGELFF	TGCGCCAGCAGCCGGACCGATAACACCGGGGAGCTGTTTTTT
15	TRBV30	.	.	TRBJ2-3	CAWSETLATSDTQYF	TGTGCCTGGAGTGAGACCCTAGCGACCTCAGATACGCAGTATTTT
14	TRBV9	.	.	TRBJ1-1	CASSPDGGLTEAFF	TGTGCCAGCAGCCCAGACGGGGGATTGACTGAAGCTTTCTTT
15	TRBV20-1	.	.	TRBJ2-1	CSARDRVGMINEQFF	TGCAGTGCTAGAGATAGGGTCGGGATGATAAATGAGCAGTTCTTC
13	TRBV20-1	.	few	TRBJ2-3	CSARVANTDTQYF	TGCAGTGCTAGAGTAGCTAACACAGATACGCAGTATTTT
13	TRBV5-1	.	few	TRBJ2-7	CASSGSGLGEQYF	TGCGCCAGCAGCGGATCCGGGCTCGGCGAGCAGTACTTC
14	TRBV30	TRBD2	.	TRBJ2-1	CAWSPGLAGNEQFF	TGTGCCTGGAGCCCGGGACTAGCGGGCAATGAGCAGTTCTTC
14	TRBV7-9	.	few	TRBJ2-7	CASSLAQVSYEQYF	TGTGCCAGCAGCTTAGCCCAGGTTTCCTACGAGCAGTACTTC
15	TRBV7-9	.	.	TRBJ2-7	CASSPIGSGDYEQYF	TGTGCCAGCAGTCCTATTGGGAGCGGAGATTACGAGCAGTACTTC